Each of the 15 T cell receptor beta chains below was sequenced from the same sample in a study of technical replicates of blood from a handful of donors. Using immunoSEQ multiplex PCR, the repertoire was profiled, and TCRdb retains in-frame clones only, with some absent. The sample yields 45,000 to 55,000 clones, 94% seen once. The sample taken for sequencing was T cells isolated from PBMCs. These receptors were taken from a human donor in good health.

The rearrangement links TRBV7-9 to TRBJ2-5; possible D gene TRBD2, 6 bases. Germline CDR1 reads SEHNR; CDR2 reads FQNEAQ (reference sequence). Trimming took 3 bases from V and 3 from J, leaving 14 bases between them. The CDR3 consists of 15 residues. CDR3 nucleotide sequence: TGTGCCAGCAGCTTCTATATAGCGGAAAAAGAGACCCAGTACTTC. This codes for CASSFYIAEKETQYF.

V gene TRBV28 combines with J gene TRBJ2-7, with TRBD1 matching 7 bases. J was trimmed by 3 bases and V by 5 bases; bases with no gene match: 1. From germline, CDR1 is MDHEN and CDR2 SYDVKM. The CDR3 runs 12 residues. CDR3 DNA sequence: TGTGCCAGCAGTGGGACAGTCTACGAGCAGTACTTC. Residues: CASSGTVYEQYF.

The chain links TRBV5-1 to TRBJ2-2, with D perhaps TRBD2 (5 bases). CDR1 is SGHRS, CDR2 YFSETQ, per germline. The CDR3 contains 14 residues. The V end was cut by 0 bases, the J end by 3 bases, with 6 bases between. Here the CDR3 reads CASSLAGDTGELFF. CDR3 DNA sequence: TGCGCCAGCAGCTTGGCCGGGGACACCGGGGAGCTGTTTTTT.

The chain recombines TRBV5-6 with TRBJ2-5, with TRBD1 as a possible D gene (6 bases). With 1 base removed from V and 1 base from J, the gap between germline ends came to 11 bases. The CDR3 sequence is 15 residues long. Looked up from germline, CDR1 is SGHDT and CDR2 is YYEEEE. The chain's CDR3 is CASSLSRDTQETQYF. For the CDR3, the DNA is TGTGCCAGCAGCTTGTCTCGGGACACCCAAGAGACCCAGTACTTC.

CDR3 protein: CASSPETSGGRETQYF. The CDR3 nucleotides are TGCGCCAGCAGCCCGGAAACTAGCGGGGGGCGGGAGACCCAGTACTTC. The rearrangement joins TRBV5-1 to TRBJ2-5; 12 nucleotides match TRBD2. The V segment lost 4 bases and the J segment 5 bases; nucleotides outside the gene matches: 9. Germline V gives CDR1 SGHRS, CDR2 YFSETQ. The CDR3 totals 16 residues.

The chain links TRBV5-6 to TRBJ2-3; 7 bases fit TRBD1. This CDR3 comprises 16 residues. Per the germline V gene, CDR1 is SGHDT and CDR2 is YYEEEE. V lost 4 bases and J lost 2; bases outside the gene matches: 10. CDR3 protein: CASSPRDRSYTDTQYF. The CDR3 DNA sequence: TGTGCCAGCAGCCCTCGGGACAGAAGTTACACAGATACGCAGTATTTT.

This chain links TRBV5-1 with TRBJ2-2, with 12 bases lining up with TRBD2. Germline CDR1 reads SGHRS; CDR2 reads YFSETQ. The CDR3 is 15 amino acids. The V gene end was trimmed by 2 bases and the J gene end by 5 bases; junction bases not matched to a gene: 1. The CDR3 loop is CASSFTSGRTGELFF. For the CDR3, the DNA is TGCGCCAGCAGCTTCACTAGCGGGAGGACCGGGGAGCTGTTTTTT.

The V gene is TRBV28, the J gene TRBJ1-1; 9 nucleotides match TRBD1. V dropped 6 bases and J dropped 6; count of bases not matched to a gene: 11. The CDR3 extends over 15 amino acids. The germline V gene encodes CDR1 MDHEN and CDR2 SYDVKM. The CDR3: CASSLSRDREPEAFF. The DNA of the CDR3 is TGTGCCAGCAGCCTTAGCCGGGACAGGGAGCCTGAAGCTTTCTTT.

This sequence joins TRBV29-1 and TRBJ1-2, with 9 bases identical to TRBD1. J lost 6 bases, V lost 6 bases, and 8 bases had no gene match. CDR3 length: 13 residues. Germline CDR1 reads SQVTM; CDR2 reads ANQGSEA. DNA of the CDR3: TGCAGCGTCGGACTACAGGGGGCGGATGGCTACACCTTC. Encoded protein: CSVGLQGADGYTF. Full variable domain (rest looked up from reference TRBV29-1 and TRBJ1-2): SAVISQKPSRDICQRGTSLTIQCQVDSQVTMMFWYRQQPGQSLTLIATANQGSEATYESGFVIDKFPISRPNLTFSTLTVSNMSPEDSSIYLCSVGLQGADGYTFGSGTRLTVV.

The V gene is TRBV10-3, the J gene TRBJ2-1; D may be TRBD1 (5 bases). Per germline, CDR1 ENHRY and CDR2 SYGVKD. There are 13 residues in the CDR3. Deletions cut 5 bases from V and 5 bases from J, with 10 bases between. Here the CDR3 reads CAISRTSDNEQFF. The CDR3 nucleotides read TGTGCCATCAGTCGGACATCCGACAATGAGCAGTTCTTC.

The chain recombines TRBV19 with TRBJ2-7; TRBD2 matches 7 bases. The CDR3 runs to 16 residues. With 5 bases clipped from V and 6 bases from J, the junction kept 16 bases outside the gene matches. CDR1 and CDR2 (germline): LNHDA, SQIVND (reference sequence). Here the CDR3 reads CASSPRLGRELSEQYF. CDR3 DNA: TGTGCCAGTAGTCCTCGTCTGGGGAGGGAACTTTCCGAGCAGTACTTC.

The chain combines TRBV7-9 with TRBJ2-3; TRBD2 matches 9 bases. The CDR3 sequence is 14 residues long. V lost 5 bases and J lost 8; bases outside the gene matches: 8. CDR1 is SEHNR and CDR2 is FQNEAQ in the germline V gene (reference sequence). As DNA, the CDR3 is TGTGCCAGCAGCCTTAGCGGGGGAGGGGGTACGCAGTATTTT. The encoded protein is CASSLSGGGGTQYF.

The gene calls are TRBV11-3 and TRBJ2-3; D possibly corresponds to TRBD2 (6 bases). CDR1 is SGHNT, CDR2 YENEEA, per germline. The length of the CDR3 is 14 residues. The V end was cut by 3 bases, the J end by 1 base, with 8 bases between. CDR3 sequence: CASSFRLGTDTQYF. CDR3 bases: TGTGCCAGCAGCTTTCGACTAGGCACAGATACGCAGTATTTT.

The chain uses TRBV9 and TRBJ2-3; the match to TRBD2 covers 7 bases. Germline assignment: CDR1 SGDLS and CDR2 YYNGEE. The CDR3 is made up of 15 amino acids. The V and J ends lost 2 bases and 0 bases, in that order; junction bases with no gene match: 3. The CDR3: CASSVNSGSTDTQYF. The CDR3 nucleotides read TGTGCCAGCAGCGTTAATAGCGGGAGCACAGATACGCAGTATTTT.

V usage is TRBV6-5 and J usage is TRBJ1-5; D possibly corresponds to TRBD1 (5 bases). The V end lost 5 bases, the J end lost 2 bases, and 10 bases lay between the germline ends. Germline V CDR1 and CDR2: MNHEY, SVGAGI. The CDR3 is 14 amino acids. CDR3 in amino acids: CASSQDTRNQPQHF. For the CDR3, the DNA is TGTGCCAGCAGTCAGGACACGCGCAATCAGCCCCAGCATTTT.